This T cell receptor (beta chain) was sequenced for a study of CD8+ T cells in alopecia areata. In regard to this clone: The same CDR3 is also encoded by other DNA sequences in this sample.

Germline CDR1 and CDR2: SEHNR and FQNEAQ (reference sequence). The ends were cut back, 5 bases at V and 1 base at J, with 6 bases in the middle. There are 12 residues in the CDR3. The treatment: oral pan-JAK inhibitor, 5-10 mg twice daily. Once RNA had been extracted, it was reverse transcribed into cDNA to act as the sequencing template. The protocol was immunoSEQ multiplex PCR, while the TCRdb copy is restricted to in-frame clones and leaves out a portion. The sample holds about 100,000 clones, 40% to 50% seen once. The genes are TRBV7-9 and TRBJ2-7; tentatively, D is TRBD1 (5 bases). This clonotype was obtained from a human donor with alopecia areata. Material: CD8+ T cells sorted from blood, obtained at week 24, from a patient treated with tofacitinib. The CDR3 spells CASSPGSYEQYF. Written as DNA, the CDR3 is TGTGCCAGCAGCCCAGGGTCCTACGAGCAGTACTTC.